Listed below are T cell receptor beta chains from one sample, sequenced in a study of blood T cells in healthy people across ages. TCRdb processed the 5' RACE reads anew with MiXCR; each CDR3 protein has one entry. The table has 630,000 or so distinct CDR3 sequences, roughly 32% seen once. Material: blood. Source of these receptors: a woman aged 80 or older in good health. The CDR3 runs from the conserved cysteine through the conserved F or W. The D gene is left open where the match is weak. Rows may omit the clone size; those that give it use once, few, many or a size class.

V gene	clone size	J gene	D gene	CDR3 protein	CDR3 DNA
TRBV10-3	many	TRBJ1-1	NA	CAISEVGPEAFF	TGTGCCATCAGTGAGGTCGGGCCTGAAGCTTTCTTT
TRBV6-1	many	TRBJ1-5	TRBD1	CASRGQGAQPQHF	TGTGCCAGCAGAGGACAGGGAGCTCAGCCCCAGCATTTT
TRBV20-1	NA	TRBJ2-3	NA	CSALPGTRLHTDTQYF	TGCAGTGCGCTTCCCGGGACACGGTTACACACAGATACGCAGTATTTT
TRBV5-1	NA	TRBJ2-2	NA	CASSLSGKNTGELFF	TGCGCCAGCAGCTTGAGCGGAAAGAACACCGGGGAGCTGTTTTTT
TRBV6-2/TRBV6-3	NA	TRBJ2-1	TRBD2	CASSPLIAGAYNEQFF	TGTGCCAGCAGTCCTCTGATAGCGGGAGCCTACAATGAGCAGTTCTTC
TRBV28	few	TRBJ2-2	TRBD2	CASKAGKVNTGELFF	TGTGCCAGCAAAGCGGGGAAGGTCAACACCGGGGAGCTGTTTTTT
TRBV20-1	NA	TRBJ2-7	TRBD1	CSASRLDRGYEQYF	TGCAGTGCCAGCAGGTTGGACAGGGGCTACGAGCAGTACTTC
TRBV12-3/TRBV12-4	NA	TRBJ2-2	NA	CASSFGTPGGNTGELFF	TGTGCCAGCAGTTTTGGGACCCCCGGGGGCAACACCGGGGAGCTGTTTTTT
TRBV7-2	once	TRBJ2-7	TRBD2	CASSLAVGTTPTYEQYF	TGTGCCAGCAGCTTAGCCGTGGGGACTACACCTACCTACGAGCAGTACTTC
TRBV20-1	NA	TRBJ2-1	NA	CSAGSPWSYNEQFF	TGTAGTGCTGGATCCCCATGGTCCTACAATGAGCAGTTCTTC
TRBV4-1	many	TRBJ2-3	NA	CASSQDGGADTQYF	TGCGCCAGCAGCCAAGATGGGGGGGCGGATACGCAGTATTTT
TRBV4-3	NA	TRBJ1-2	NA	CASSLYEQSDGYTF	TGCGCCAGCAGCCTGTATGAACAGTCCGATGGCTACACCTTC
TRBV10-3	many	TRBJ2-1	NA	CAISLDPPWDSSSYNEQFF	TGTGCCATCAGCCTAGACCCCCCCTGGGACTCCAGCTCCTACAATGAGCAGTTCTTC
TRBV6-2/TRBV6-3	many	TRBJ1-1	NA	CASSYKRTKVEAFF	TGTGCCAGCAGTTACAAGAGGACAAAGGTTGAAGCTTTCTTT
TRBV7-3	many	TRBJ2-3	TRBD2	CASSLRPLAGGMSSTDTQYF	TGTGCCAGCAGTCTAAGGCCGCTAGCGGGGGGGATGAGCAGCACAGATACGCAGTATTTT
TRBV5-1	few	TRBJ1-1	TRBD1	CASSLGQGDLSEAFF	TGCGCCAGCAGCTTGGGACAGGGGGACTTATCTGAAGCTTTCTTT
TRBV14	many	TRBJ2-1	TRBD2	CASSPTLGRGGSYNEQFF	TGTGCCAGCAGCCCCACCCTGGGGCGGGGGGGCTCCTACAATGAGCAGTTCTTC
TRBV6-6	NA	TRBJ2-2	NA	CASTRGVAEELFF	TGTGCCAGCACGAGGGGAGTAGCGGAGGAGCTGTTTTTT
TRBV5-1	NA	TRBJ2-5	TRBD1	CASSLVGQSQETQYF	TGCGCCAGCAGCTTGGTGGGACAGTCTCAAGAGACCCAGTACTTC
TRBV20-1	few	TRBJ1-1	TRBD1	CSARRGQLNTEAFF	TGCAGTGCTAGACGGGGACAGCTGAACACTGAAGCTTTCTTT
TRBV6-1	NA	TRBJ1-4	NA	CASSGVEGEKLFF	TGTGCCAGCAGTGGAGTAGAGGGCGAAAAACTGTTTTTT
TRBV5-1	many	TRBJ2-1	TRBD1	CASSQMRTGSSYNEQFF	TGCGCCAGCAGCCAAATGCGGACAGGGAGCTCCTACAATGAGCAGTTCTTC
TRBV29-1	NA	TRBJ2-6	TRBD1	CSAVLTGGRGSGANVLTF	TGCAGCGCCGTACTTACAGGGGGACGCGGCTCTGGGGCCAACGTCCTGACTTTC
TRBV7-9	NA	TRBJ2-7	TRBD2	CASSLALAGEDEQYF	TGTGCCAGCAGCTTAGCTCTAGCGGGAGAAGACGAGCAGTACTTC
TRBV15	many	TRBJ1-5	NA	CATSRDRRGSNQPQHF	TGTGCCACCAGCAGAGATCGTAGAGGGAGCAATCAGCCCCAGCATTTT
TRBV6-2/TRBV6-3	NA	TRBJ2-5	TRBD2	CASSRGLAGGQGGNEQYF	TGTGCCAGCAGCCGGGGACTAGCGGGGGGGCAAGGGGGCAATGAGCAGTACTTC
TRBV5-1	many	TRBJ2-7	NA	CASSLAVYYEQYF	TGCGCCAGCAGTCTTGCCGTGTACTACGAGCAGTACTTC
TRBV6-6	many	TRBJ1-6	NA	CASSYSGDRNSPLHF	TGTGCCAGCAGTTACTCTGGTGATAGGAATTCACCCCTCCACTTT
TRBV2	few	TRBJ1-5	TRBD1	CASRGGGTYSNQPQHF	TGTGCCAGCAGGGGAGGGGGCACCTATAGCAATCAGCCCCAGCATTTT
TRBV7-9	NA	TRBJ2-7	TRBD1	CASSLGQGNRQYF	TGTGCCAGCAGCCTGGGACAGGGGAATAGGCAGTACTTC
TRBV9	many	TRBJ1-2	TRBD1	CASSVAPGQFYGYTF	TGTGCCAGCAGCGTAGCTCCGGGACAGTTCTATGGCTACACCTTC
TRBV27	many	TRBJ1-2	NA	CASSSGGEGYGYTF	TGTGCCAGCAGTTCGGGGGGCGAAGGCTATGGCTACACCTTC
TRBV29-1	few	TRBJ2-3	NA	CSVMLPTGAAQYF	TGCAGCGTCATGCTCCCAACGGGAGCTGCGCAGTATTTT
TRBV14	NA	TRBJ2-5	NA	CASSQSASNAETQYF	TGTGCCAGCAGCCAATCGGCTAGTAATGCTGAGACCCAGTACTTC
TRBV29-1	NA	TRBJ1-1	NA	CSVVSPGDSGAEAFF	TGCAGCGTTGTTAGCCCAGGGGATTCGGGCGCTGAAGCTTTCTTT
TRBV7-3	NA	TRBJ2-3	TRBD2	CASSLKTAGTDTQYF	TGTGCCAGCAGCTTGAAGACAGCGGGGACAGATACGCAGTATTTT
TRBV4-1	NA	TRBJ1-5	TRBD1	CASNQFPGQGALEPQHF	TGCGCCAGCAACCAATTTCCGGGACAGGGGGCTCTGGAGCCCCAGCATTTT
TRBV4-1	NA	TRBJ1-5	NA	CASSQVRVTQPQHF	TGCGCCAGCAGCCAAGTCAGGGTGACTCAGCCCCAGCATTTT
TRBV9	many	TRBJ2-1	NA	CASSVPGTSYNEQFF	TGTGCCAGCAGCGTCCCCGGGACTTCCTACAATGAGCAGTTCTTC
TRBV7-2	many	TRBJ2-5	NA	CASSPTGTPGETQYF	TGTGCCAGCAGCCCTACCGGGACACCCGGGGAGACCCAGTACTTC
TRBV2	few	TRBJ1-1	TRBD1	CASSEDREAFF	TGTGCCAGCAGTGAGGACAGGGAAGCTTTCTTT
TRBV7-2	many	TRBJ2-3	TRBD2	CASSLSGGSSSTDTQYF	TGTGCCAGCAGCCTTAGCGGGGGGTCTTCTAGCACAGATACGCAGTATTTT
TRBV20-1	many	TRBJ2-7	TRBD1	CSARTGTGAGEQYF	TGCAGTGCTAGGACCGGGACAGGGGCAGGCGAGCAGTACTTC
TRBV9	few	TRBJ1-5	NA	CASSVASNQPQHF	TGTGCCAGCAGCGTAGCTAGCAATCAGCCCCAGCATTTT
TRBV20-1	many	TRBJ2-1	TRBD2	CSAPQATSGGARVGEQFF	TGCAGTGCTCCCCAGGCGACTAGCGGGGGGGCCAGGGTGGGTGAGCAGTTCTTC
TRBV19	NA	TRBJ2-1	TRBD2	CASARSRVGLAGGANEQFF	TGTGCCAGTGCTAGGAGCAGGGTCGGTCTAGCGGGCGGGGCGAATGAGCAGTTCTTC
TRBV7-8	NA	TRBJ2-2	TRBD2	CASSPRTSGGGTGELFF	TGTGCCAGCAGCCCCAGGACTAGCGGGGGGGGAACCGGGGAGCTGTTTTTT
TRBV20-1	many	TRBJ1-1	NA	CSARDLGRMNTEAFF	TGCAGTGCTAGAGATTTGGGGCGGATGAACACTGAAGCTTTCTTT
TRBV3-1	NA	TRBJ1-5	NA	CASSPGAGASNQPQHF	TGTGCCAGCAGCCCTGGGGCAGGGGCAAGCAATCAGCCCCAGCATTTT
TRBV20-1	NA	TRBJ2-3	TRBD2	CSGLAGLDTQYF	TGCAGTGGACTAGCGGGACTAGATACGCAGTATTTT
TRBV7-6	many	TRBJ1-2	TRBD1	CASSLAEPGQGYGYTF	TGTGCCAGCAGCTTAGCGGAACCGGGACAGGGGTATGGCTACACCTTC
TRBV20-1	NA	TRBJ1-5	NA	CSAGGAGDQPQHF	TGCAGTGCTGGGGGGGCAGGGGATCAGCCCCAGCATTTT
TRBV4-3	many	TRBJ2-3	TRBD2	CASSLILNSGGTDTQYF	TGCGCCAGCAGCCTAATTCTCAATAGCGGGGGCACAGATACGCAGTATTTT
TRBV21-1	many	TRBJ2-3	NA	CASSTRRVTDTQYF	TGTGCCAGCAGCACCCGGCGGGTAACAGATACGCAGTATTTT
TRBV20-1	once	TRBJ1-1	NA	CSARERREAFF	TGCAGTGCTAGAGAAAGGAGGGAAGCTTTCTTT
TRBV20-1	NA	TRBJ2-5	TRBD2	CSARALLAGDLQETQYF	TGCAGTGCTAGGGCTCTACTAGCGGGGGACCTCCAAGAGACCCAGTACTTC
TRBV7-8	few	TRBJ2-2	NA	CASSPGGGYTGELFF	TGTGCCAGCAGCCCCGGAGGTGGCTACACCGGGGAGCTGTTTTTT
TRBV5-5	NA	TRBJ2-2	NA	CASSSGVNTGELFF	TGTGCCAGCAGCTCGGGAGTCAACACCGGGGAGCTGTTTTTT
TRBV28	many	TRBJ2-5	TRBD2	CASSLAGGEWTQYF	TGTGCCAGCAGTTTGGCGGGGGGGGAATGGACCCAGTACTTC
TRBV20-1	NA	TRBJ2-4	TRBD1	CSASIPGQGANIQYF	TGCAGTGCTAGCATTCCGGGACAGGGGGCTAACATTCAGTACTTC